This T cell receptor (beta chain) is from a study of T cell repertoires in cytomegalovirus infection. As for the study in general: Newly reported HLA-C-restricted and thoroughly characterized HLA-B-restricted CMV epitopes were employed. CMV infection and matching HLA type were both indicated by public TCR beta signatures. Study outcomes and limitations: HLA-C-restricted TCR beta clonotypes specific for CMV led the ex vivo response. Cumulative frequency (of public TCR beta family members) identified carriers of CMV plus the relevant HLA.

Via MiXCR, TCRdb re-called the reads, giving one row per CDR3 protein. The sample records about 700,000 distinct CDR3 sequences, 33% being singletons. Ten or more counts support this clonotype. Its antigen is currently unknown. This clonotype originated in a human donor in good health (CMV status not recorded). Some clones in this sample may be carry-over from other donors' samples. Sample: cultured PBMCs, taken from culture after CMV antigen stimulation.

CDR3: CASSSRDRGSPLHF. CDR3 in DNA: TGTGCCAGCAGCTCCCGGGACAGGGGTTCACCCCTCCACTTT. The chain carries TRBV7-2 and TRBJ1-6, with 10 bases fitting TRBD1. Germline V gene sequence: CDR1 SGHTA, CDR2 FQGNSA. The CDR3 length is 14 residues. The V segment lost 4 bases and the J segment 9 bases; nucleotides outside the gene matches: 3.